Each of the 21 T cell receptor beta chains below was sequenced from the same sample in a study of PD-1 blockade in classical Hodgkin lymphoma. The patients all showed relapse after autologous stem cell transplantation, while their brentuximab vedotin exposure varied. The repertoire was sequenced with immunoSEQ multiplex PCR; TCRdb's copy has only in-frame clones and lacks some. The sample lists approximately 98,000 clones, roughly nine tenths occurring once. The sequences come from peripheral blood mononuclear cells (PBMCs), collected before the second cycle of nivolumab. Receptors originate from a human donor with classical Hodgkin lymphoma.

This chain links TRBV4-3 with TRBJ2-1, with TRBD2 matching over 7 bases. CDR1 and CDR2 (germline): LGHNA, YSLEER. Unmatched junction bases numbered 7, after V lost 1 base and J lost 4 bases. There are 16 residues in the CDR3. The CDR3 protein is CASSQALASGYNEQFF. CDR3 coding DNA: TGCGCCAGCAGCCAAGCCTTAGCTAGCGGTTACAATGAGCAGTTCTTC.

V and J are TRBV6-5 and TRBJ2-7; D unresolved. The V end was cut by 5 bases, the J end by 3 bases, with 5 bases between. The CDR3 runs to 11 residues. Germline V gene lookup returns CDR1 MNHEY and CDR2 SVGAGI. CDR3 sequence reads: CASSVGYEQYF. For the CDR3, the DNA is TGTGCCAGCAGTGTGGGCTACGAGCAGTACTTC.

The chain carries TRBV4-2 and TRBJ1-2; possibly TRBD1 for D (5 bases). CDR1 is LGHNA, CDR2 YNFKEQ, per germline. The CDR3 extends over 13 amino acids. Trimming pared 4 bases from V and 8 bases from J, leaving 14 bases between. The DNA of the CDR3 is TGTGCCAGCAGCCCGGGACTCCTGGTGGGCTACACCTTC. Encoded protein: CASSPGLLVGYTF.

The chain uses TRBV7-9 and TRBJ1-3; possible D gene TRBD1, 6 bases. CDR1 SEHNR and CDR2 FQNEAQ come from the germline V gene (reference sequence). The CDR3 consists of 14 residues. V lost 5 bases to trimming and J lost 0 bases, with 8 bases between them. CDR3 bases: TGTGCCAGCAGCATACAGGGCTCTGGAAACACCATATATTTT. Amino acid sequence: CASSIQGSGNTIYF.

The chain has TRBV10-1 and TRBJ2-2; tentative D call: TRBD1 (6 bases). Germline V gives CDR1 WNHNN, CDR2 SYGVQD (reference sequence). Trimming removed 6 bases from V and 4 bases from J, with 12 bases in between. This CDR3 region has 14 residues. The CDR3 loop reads CASRETGLTGELFF. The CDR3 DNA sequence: TGCGCCAGCAGGGAGACAGGACTCACCGGGGAGCTGTTTTTT.

The CDR3 is CASSLVAGSNTEAFF. CDR3 coding DNA: TGTGCCAGCAGTTTAGTTGCAGGGTCTAACACTGAAGCTTTCTTT. The chain combines TRBV27 with TRBJ1-1; D is possibly TRBD1 (5 bases). Germline V CDR1 and CDR2: MNHEY, SMNVEV (reference sequence). V lost 2 bases to trimming and J lost 2 bases, with 12 bases between them. The CDR3 length is 15 residues.

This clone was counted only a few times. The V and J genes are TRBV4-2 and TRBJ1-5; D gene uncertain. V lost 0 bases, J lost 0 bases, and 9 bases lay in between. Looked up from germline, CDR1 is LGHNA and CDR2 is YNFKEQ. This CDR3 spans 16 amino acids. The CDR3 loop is CASSQDGTFSNQPQHF. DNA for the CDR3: TGTGCCAGCAGCCAAGATGGAACGTTTAGCAATCAGCCCCAGCATTTT.

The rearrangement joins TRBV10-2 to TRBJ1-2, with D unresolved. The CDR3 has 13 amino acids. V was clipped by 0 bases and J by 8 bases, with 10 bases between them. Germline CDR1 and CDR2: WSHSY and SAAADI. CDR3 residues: CASSESWGAGYTF. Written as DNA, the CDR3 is TGCGCCAGCAGTGAGTCGTGGGGAGCCGGCTACACCTTC.

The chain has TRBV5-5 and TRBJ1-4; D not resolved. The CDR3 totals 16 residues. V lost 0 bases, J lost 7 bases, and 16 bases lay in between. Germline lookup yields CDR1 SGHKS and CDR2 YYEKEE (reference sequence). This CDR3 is CASSLGRMLGSEKLFF. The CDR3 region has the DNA TGTGCCAGCAGCTTGGGTAGAATGTTGGGGAGTGAAAAACTGTTTTTT.

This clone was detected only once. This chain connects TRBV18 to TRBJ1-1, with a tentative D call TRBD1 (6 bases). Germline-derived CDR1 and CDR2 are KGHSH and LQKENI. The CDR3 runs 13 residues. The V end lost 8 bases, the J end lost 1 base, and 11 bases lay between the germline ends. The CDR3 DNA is TGTGCCAGCACGGGACAAGCGAACACTGAAGCTTTCTTT. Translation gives CASTGQANTEAFF.

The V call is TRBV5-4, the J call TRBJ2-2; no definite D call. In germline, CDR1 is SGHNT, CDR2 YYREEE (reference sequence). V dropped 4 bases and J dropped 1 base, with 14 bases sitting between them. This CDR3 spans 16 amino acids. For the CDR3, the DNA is TGTGCCAGCAGCCGTGACACCTCAATGAACACCGGGGAGCTGTTTTTT. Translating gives CASSRDTSMNTGELFF. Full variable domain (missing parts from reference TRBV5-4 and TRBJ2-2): ETGVTQSPTHLIKTRGQQVTLRCSSQSGHNTVSWYQQALGQGPQFIFQYYREEENGRGNFPPRFSGLQFPNYSSELNVNALELDDSALYLCASSRDTSMNTGELFFGEGSRLTVL.

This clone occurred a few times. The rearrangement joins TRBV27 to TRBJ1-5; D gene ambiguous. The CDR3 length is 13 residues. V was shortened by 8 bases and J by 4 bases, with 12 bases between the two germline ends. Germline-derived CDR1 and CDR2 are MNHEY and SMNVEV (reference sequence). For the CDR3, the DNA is TGTGCCAGCCGCCGGACGGATAATCAGCCCCAGCATTTT. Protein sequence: CASRRTDNQPQHF.

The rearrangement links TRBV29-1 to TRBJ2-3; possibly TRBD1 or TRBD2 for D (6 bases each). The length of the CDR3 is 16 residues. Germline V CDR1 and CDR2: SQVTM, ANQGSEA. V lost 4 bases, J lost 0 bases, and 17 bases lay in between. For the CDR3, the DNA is TGCAGCGTTGGGGGGGCCGAAGGCACTAGCACAGATACGCAGTATTTT. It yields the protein CSVGGAEGTSTDTQYF.

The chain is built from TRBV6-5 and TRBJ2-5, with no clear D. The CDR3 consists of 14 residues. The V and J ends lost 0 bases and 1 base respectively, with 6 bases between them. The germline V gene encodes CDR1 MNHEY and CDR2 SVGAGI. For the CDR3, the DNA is TGTGCCAGCAGTTACTCTCGTTCCCAAGAGACCCAGTACTTC. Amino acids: CASSYSRSQETQYF.

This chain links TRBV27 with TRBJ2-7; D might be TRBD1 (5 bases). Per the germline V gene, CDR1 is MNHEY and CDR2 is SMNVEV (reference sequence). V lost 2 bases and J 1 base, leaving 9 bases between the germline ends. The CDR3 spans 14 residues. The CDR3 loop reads CASSLPGFSYEQYF. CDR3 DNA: TGTGCCAGCAGTTTACCAGGGTTTTCCTACGAGCAGTACTTC.

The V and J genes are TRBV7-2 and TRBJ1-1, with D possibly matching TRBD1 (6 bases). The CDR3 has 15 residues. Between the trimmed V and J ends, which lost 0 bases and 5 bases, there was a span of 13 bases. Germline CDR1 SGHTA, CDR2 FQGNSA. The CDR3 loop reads CASSLAQGIKTEAFF. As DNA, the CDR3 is TGTGCCAGCAGCTTAGCGCAGGGGATAAAAACTGAAGCTTTCTTT.

CDR3 in amino acids: CASITPGQGSYEQYF. The CDR3 DNA sequence: TGTGCCAGCATCACCCCGGGACAGGGCTCCTACGAGCAGTACTTC. The rearrangement uses TRBV2 and TRBJ2-7; TRBD1 matches at 9 bases. Germline V gives CDR1 SNHLY, CDR2 FYNNEI. The CDR3 contains 15 residues. V was clipped by 7 bases and J by 0 bases; unmatched bases: 7. Together with reference TRBV2 and TRBJ2-7, the CDR3 gives the full variable domain: EPEVTQTPSHQVTQMGQEVILRCVPISNHLYFYWYRQILGQKVEFLVSFYNNEISEKSEIFDDQFSVERPDGSNFTLKIRSTKLEDSAMYFCASITPGQGSYEQYFGPGTRLTVT.

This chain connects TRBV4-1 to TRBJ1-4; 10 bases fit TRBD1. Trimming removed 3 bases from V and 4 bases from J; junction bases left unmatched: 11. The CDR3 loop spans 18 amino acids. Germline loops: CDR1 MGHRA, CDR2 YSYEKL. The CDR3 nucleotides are TGCGCCAGCAGCCAGACAGACAGGGGGCGGAGGTTTAATGAAAAACTGTTTTTT. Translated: CASSQTDRGRRFNEKLFF.

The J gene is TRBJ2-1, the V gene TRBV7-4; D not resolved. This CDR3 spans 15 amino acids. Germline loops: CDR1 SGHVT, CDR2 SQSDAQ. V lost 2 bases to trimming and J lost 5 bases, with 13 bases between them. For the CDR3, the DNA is TGTGCCAGCAGCTTATTACCGTCGACGGACAATGAGCAGTTCTTC. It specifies CASSLLPSTDNEQFF.

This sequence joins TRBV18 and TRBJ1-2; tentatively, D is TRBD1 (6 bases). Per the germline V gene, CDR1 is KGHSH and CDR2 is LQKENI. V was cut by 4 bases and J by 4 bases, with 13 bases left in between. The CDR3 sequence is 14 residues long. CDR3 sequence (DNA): TGTGCCAGCTCACAACAGGGAACTACCTATGGCTACACCTTC. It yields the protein CASSQQGTTYGYTF.

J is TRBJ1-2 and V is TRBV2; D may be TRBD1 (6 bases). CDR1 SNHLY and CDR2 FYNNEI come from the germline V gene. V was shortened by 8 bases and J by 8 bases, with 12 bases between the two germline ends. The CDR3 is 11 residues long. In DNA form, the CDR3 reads TGTGCCAGCGCCTACAGGGAAGGCTACACCTTC. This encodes CASAYREGYTF.